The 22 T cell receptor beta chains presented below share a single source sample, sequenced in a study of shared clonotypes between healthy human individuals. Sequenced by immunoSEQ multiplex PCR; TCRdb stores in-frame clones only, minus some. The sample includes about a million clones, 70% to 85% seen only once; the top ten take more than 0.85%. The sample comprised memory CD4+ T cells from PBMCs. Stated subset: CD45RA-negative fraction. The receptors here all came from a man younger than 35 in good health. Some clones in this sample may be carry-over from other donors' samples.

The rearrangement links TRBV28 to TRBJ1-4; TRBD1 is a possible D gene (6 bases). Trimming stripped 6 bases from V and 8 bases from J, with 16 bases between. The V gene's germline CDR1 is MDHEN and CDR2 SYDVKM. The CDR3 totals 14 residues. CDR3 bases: TGTGCCAGCAGAACCGGGACGGGGGGCGAAAAACTGTTTTTT. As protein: CASRTGTGGEKLFF.

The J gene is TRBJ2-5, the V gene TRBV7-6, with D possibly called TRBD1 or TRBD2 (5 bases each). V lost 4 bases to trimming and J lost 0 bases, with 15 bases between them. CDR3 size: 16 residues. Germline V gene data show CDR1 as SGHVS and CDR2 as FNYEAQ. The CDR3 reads CASSWGRPLNQETQYF. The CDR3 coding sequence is TGTGCCAGCAGCTGGGGACGGCCCCTCAACCAAGAGACCCAGTACTTC.

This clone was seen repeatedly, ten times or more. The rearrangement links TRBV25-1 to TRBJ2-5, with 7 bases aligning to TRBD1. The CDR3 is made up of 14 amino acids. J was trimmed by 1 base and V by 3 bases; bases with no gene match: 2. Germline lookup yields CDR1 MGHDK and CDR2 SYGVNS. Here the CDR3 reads CASSDRDSQETQYF. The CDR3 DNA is TGTGCCAGCAGTGATCGGGACAGCCAAGAGACCCAGTACTTC.

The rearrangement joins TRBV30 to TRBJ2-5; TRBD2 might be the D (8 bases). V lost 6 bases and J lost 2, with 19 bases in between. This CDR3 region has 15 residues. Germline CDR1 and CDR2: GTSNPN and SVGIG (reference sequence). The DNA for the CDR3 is TGTGCCTGTCGAGTTGTAGCGGGACAGCAAGAGACCCAGTACTTC. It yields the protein CACRVVAGQQETQYF.

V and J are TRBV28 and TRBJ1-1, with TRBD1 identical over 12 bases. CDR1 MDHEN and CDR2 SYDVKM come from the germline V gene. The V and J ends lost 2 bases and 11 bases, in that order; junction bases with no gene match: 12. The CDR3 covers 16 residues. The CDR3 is CASSLQPGTGGFGAFF. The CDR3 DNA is TGTGCCAGCAGTTTACAGCCCGGGACAGGGGGCTTTGGGGCTTTCTTT. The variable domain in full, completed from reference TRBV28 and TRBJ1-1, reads DVKVTQSSRYLVKRTGEKVFLECVQDMDHENMFWYRQDPGLGLRLIYFSYDVKMKEKGDIPEGYSVSREKKERFSLILESASTNQTSMYLCASSLQPGTGGFGAFFGQGTRLTVV.

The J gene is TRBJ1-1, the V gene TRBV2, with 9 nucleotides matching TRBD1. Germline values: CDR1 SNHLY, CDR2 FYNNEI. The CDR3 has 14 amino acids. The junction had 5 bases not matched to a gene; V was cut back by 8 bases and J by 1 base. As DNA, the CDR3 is TGTGCCAGCTTGCCGGGACAGGGGAACACTGAAGCTTTCTTT. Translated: CASLPGQGNTEAFF.

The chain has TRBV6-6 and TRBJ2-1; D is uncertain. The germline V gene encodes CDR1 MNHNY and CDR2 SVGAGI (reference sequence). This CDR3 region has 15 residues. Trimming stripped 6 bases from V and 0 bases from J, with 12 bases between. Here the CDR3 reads CASRVGRSSYNEQFF. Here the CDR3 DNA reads TGTGCCAGCAGGGTAGGTCGGAGCTCCTACAATGAGCAGTTCTTC.

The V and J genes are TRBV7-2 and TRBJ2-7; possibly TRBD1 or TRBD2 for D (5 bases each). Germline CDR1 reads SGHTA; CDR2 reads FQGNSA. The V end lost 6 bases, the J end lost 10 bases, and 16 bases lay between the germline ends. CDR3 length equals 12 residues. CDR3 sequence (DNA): TGTGCCAGCAGTGAAGCCGGGACGAAACAGTACTTC. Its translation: CASSEAGTKQYF. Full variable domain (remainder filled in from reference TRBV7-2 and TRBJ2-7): GAGVSQSPSNKVTEKGKDVELRCDPISGHTALYWYRQSLGQGLEFLIYFQGNSAPDKSGLPSDRFSAERTGGSVSTLTIQRTQQEDSAVYLCASSEAGTKQYFGPGTRLTVT.

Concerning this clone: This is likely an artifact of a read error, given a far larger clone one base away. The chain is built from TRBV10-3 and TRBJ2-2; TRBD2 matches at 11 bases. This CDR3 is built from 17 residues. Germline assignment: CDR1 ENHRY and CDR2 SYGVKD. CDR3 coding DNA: TGTGCCATCAGTGGAATACTAGCGGGAGAAGTGGGCGGGAAGCTGTTTTTT. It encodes CAISGILAGEVGGKLFF.

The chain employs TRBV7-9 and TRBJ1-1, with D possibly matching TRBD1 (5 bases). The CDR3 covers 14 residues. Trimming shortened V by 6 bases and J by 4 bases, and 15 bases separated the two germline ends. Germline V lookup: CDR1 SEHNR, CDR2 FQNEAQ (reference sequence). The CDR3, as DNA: TGTGCCAGCAGTGCAACGGGACCGTTCACTGAAGCTTTCTTT. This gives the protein CASSATGPFTEAFF. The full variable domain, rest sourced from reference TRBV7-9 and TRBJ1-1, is DTGVSQNPRHKITKRGQNVTFRCDPISEHNRLYWYRQTLGQGPEFLTYFQNEAQLEKSRLLSDRFSAERPKGSFSTLEIQRTEQGDSAMYLCASSATGPFTEAFFGQGTRLTVV.

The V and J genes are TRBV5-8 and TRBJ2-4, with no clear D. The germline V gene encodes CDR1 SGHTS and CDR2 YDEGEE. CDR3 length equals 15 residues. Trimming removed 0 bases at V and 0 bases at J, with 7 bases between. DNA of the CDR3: TGTGCCAGCAGCTTGGCCGTACTAGCCAAAAACATTCAGTACTTC. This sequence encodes CASSLAVLAKNIQYF.

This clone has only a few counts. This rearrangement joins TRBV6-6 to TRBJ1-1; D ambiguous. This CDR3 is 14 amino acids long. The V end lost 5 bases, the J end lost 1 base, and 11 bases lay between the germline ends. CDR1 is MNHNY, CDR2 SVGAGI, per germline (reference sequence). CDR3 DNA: TGTGCCAGCAGTCGTACCATAGGGAACACTGAAGCTTTCTTT. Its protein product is CASSRTIGNTEAFF.

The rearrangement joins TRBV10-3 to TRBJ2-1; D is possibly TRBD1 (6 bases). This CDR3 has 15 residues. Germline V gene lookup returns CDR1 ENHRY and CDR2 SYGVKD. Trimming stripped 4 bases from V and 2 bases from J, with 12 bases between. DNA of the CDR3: TGTGCCATCAGTGTAGCAGGGGCGACCTACAATGAGCAGTTCTTC. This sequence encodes CAISVAGATYNEQFF.

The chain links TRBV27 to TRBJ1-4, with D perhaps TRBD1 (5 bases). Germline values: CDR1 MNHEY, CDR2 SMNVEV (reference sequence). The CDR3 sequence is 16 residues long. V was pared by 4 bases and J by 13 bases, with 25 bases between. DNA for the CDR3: TGTGCCAGCAGTTCCCTCGGGGGAATGGGCCTCAGAGTACTGTTTTTT. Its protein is CASSSLGGMGLRVLFF.

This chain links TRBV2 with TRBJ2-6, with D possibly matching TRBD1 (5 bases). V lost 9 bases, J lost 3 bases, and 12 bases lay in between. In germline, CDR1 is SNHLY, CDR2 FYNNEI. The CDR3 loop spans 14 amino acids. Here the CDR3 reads CASTLRGGANVLTF. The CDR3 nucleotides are TGTGCCAGTACTCTTAGGGGTGGGGCCAACGTCCTGACTTTC.

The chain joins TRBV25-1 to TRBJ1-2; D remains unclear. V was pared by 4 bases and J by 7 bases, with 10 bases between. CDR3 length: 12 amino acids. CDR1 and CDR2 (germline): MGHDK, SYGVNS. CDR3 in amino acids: CASSGTNGGYTF. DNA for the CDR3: TGTGCCAGCAGTGGCACGAATGGTGGCTACACCTTC.

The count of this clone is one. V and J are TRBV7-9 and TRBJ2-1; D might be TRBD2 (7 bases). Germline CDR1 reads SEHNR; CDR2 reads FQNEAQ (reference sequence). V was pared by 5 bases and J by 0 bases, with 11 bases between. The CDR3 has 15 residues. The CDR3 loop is CASSARGGSYNEQFF. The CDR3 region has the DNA TGTGCCAGCAGCGCGAGGGGGGGCTCCTACAATGAGCAGTTCTTC.

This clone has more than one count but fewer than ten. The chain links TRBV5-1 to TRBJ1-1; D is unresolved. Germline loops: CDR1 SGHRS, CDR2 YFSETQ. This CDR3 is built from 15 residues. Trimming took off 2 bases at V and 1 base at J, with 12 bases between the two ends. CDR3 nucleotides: TGCGCCAGCAGCTTTAACGGGGTGCAGAACACTGAAGCTTTCTTT. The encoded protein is CASSFNGVQNTEAFF.

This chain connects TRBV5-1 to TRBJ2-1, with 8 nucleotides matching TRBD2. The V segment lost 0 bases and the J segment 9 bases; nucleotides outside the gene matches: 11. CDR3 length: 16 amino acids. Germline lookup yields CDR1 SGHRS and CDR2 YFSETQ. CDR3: CASSLGVAGGKGEQFF. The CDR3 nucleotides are TGCGCCAGCAGCTTGGGGGTTGCGGGAGGAAAGGGTGAGCAGTTCTTC.

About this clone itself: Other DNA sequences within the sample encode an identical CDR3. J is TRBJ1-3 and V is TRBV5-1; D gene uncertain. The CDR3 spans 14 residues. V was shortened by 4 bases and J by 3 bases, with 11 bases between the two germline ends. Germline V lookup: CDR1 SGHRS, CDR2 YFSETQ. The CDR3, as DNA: TGCGCCAGCAGCCTCTCGGGAGATGGAAACACCATATATTTT. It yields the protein CASSLSGDGNTIYF.

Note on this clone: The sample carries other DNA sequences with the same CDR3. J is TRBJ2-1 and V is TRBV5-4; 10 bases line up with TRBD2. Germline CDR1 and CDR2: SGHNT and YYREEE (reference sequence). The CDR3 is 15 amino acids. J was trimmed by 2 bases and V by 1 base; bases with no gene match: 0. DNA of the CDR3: TGTGCCAGCAGCTTGACTAGCGGGGCCTACAATGAGCAGTTCTTC. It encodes CASSLTSGAYNEQFF. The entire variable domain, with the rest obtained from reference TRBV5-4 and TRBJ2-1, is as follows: ETGVTQSPTHLIKTRGQQVTLRCSSQSGHNTVSWYQQALGQGPQFIFQYYREEENGRGNFPPRFSGLQFPNYSSELNVNALELDDSALYLCASSLTSGAYNEQFFGPGTRLTVL.

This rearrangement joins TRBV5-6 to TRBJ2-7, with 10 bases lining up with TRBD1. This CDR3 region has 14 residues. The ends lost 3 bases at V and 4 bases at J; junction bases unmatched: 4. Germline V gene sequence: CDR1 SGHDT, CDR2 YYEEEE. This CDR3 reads CASSSDRGRYEQYF. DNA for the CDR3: TGTGCCAGCAGCTCCGACAGGGGGCGTTACGAGCAGTACTTC.